The sequence of this TCR beta chain was determined in a study of T cell responses to AZD1222 COVID-19 vaccine. Background on the study: Second doses were pooled across both intervals (about 4 or about 12 weeks).

To note about this clone: Its antigen is undetermined.

Study-wide findings and caveats: After two AZD1222 doses, spike-specific TCR breadth and depth rose versus day 0. Donors were chiefly white British, with a greater number of females, and clonal diversity was perhaps underestimated. Unmutated regions of variants are reportedly targeted by nearly half of spike-specific TCRs.

Some clones are missing from TCRdb's copy, which holds only in-frame ones; the method was immunoSEQ multiplex PCR. The table lists fewer than 110,000 clones, about 90% of them singletons. This TCR came from an adult in good health. The sequenced sample was peripheral blood, obtained on day 0 of AZD1222 vaccination.

The CDR3 DNA sequence: TGTGCCAGAAGCGTGACGCAGACGCAAGGGAAGGTGAACACCATATATTTT. Translating gives CARSVTQTQGKVNTIYF. The rearrangement uses TRBV5-3 and TRBJ1-3; D is unresolved. TRBV5-3 is an ORF for which the function is uncertain. The CDR3 consists of 17 residues. V dropped 4 bases and J dropped 7 bases, with 24 bases sitting between them.